A few counts support the clone carrying this T cell receptor (beta chain). The antigen is undetermined. The CDR3 is made up of 12 amino acids. Trimming at V came to 0 bases and at J to 8 bases, leaving 1 base not matched to a gene. CDR1 and CDR2 (germline): GTSNPN, SVGIG (reference sequence). TCRB transcripts that were expressed got sequenced, as all of the isolated RNA had been reverse transcribed. Method: immunoSEQ multiplex PCR; TCRdb's copy keeps in-frame clones and lacks some. The data contain 300,000 to 400,000 clones, approximately 12% of them singletons. This specimen belongs to a study of beta chain features in type 1 diabetes. The study, taken as a whole, reports: Across all four CD4+ subsets, people with type 1 diabetes showed modestly shorter TCRB CDR3s.

Sequenced sample: naive CD4+ T cells from blood. This sequence was found in a woman aged 18 to 35 with type 1 diabetes. This chain joins TRBV30 and TRBJ2-1; 7 bases fit TRBD1. The CDR3 DNA is TGTGCCTGGAGTGTAACAGGGGATGAGCAGTTCTTC. Residues: CAWSVTGDEQFF.